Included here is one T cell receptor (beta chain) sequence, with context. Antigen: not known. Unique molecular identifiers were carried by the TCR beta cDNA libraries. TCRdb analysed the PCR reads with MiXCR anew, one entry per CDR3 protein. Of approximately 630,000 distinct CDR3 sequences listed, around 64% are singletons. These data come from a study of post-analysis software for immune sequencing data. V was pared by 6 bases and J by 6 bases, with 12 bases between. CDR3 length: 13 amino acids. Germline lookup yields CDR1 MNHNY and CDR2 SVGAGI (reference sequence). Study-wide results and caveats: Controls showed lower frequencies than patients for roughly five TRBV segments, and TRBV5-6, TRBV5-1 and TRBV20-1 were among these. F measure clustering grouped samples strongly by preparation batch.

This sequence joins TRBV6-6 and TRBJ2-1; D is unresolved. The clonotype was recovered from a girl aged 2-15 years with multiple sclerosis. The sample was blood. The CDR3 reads CASSPWPSNEQFF. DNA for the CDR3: TGTGCCAGCAGCCCGTGGCCCTCCAATGAGCAGTTCTTC.